The T cell receptor beta chain under discussion was sequenced for a study of blood T cell repertoires in COVID-19. How the authors handled the data: Amplification of reference gene primers was used by the study to estimate nucleated cell counts. Clones were read by immunoSEQ multiplex PCR, and TCRdb kept only the in-frame ones, dropping some. That table supplies the V and J calls and clone size; D and trimming were determined from the DNA. The table has about 130,000 clones, 81% seen once. Looked up from germline, CDR1 is SGHVS and CDR2 is FNYEAQ. The CDR3 contains 15 residues. V shed 5 bases and J 3 bases; nucleotides not matched to a gene: 5.

The sequence came from a woman aged 50 to 60 with acute or convalescent COVID-19. The rearrangement joins TRBV7-6 to TRBJ1-1; the match to TRBD1 covers 11 bases. The sample taken for sequencing was peripheral blood. The CDR3: CASSKGTGGDTEAFF. CDR3 sequence (DNA): TGTGCCAGCAGCAAAGGGACAGGGGGGGACACTGAAGCTTTCTTT.